A selection of T cell receptor beta chains follows, all from one sample in a study of T cell repertoires in cytomegalovirus infection. TCRdb passed the reads through MiXCR, listing each CDR3 protein once. The sample consists of under 850,000 distinct CDR3 sequences, around 30% of them appearing once. Antigen specificity for these receptors is unknown. Sample: cultured PBMCs, taken from culture after CMV antigen stimulation. These TCRs come from a human donor in good health (CMV status not recorded). Some clones in this sample may be carry-over from other donors' samples. The CDR3 runs from the conserved cysteine through the conserved F or W. Fields, in order: V gene, clone size, D gene, CDR3 length, J gene, CDR3 DNA, CDR3 protein. A D gene is named only where the DNA matches it firmly. The size of a clone is reported for some rows only, either as once, few or many, or as a class for expanded clones.

TRBV6-1	NA	TRBD2	15	TRBJ2-7	TGTGCCAGCAGTAGAAGCGGGAGGGGGGGCTACGAGCAGTACTTC	CASSRSGRGGYEQYF
TRBV7-8	NA	NA	13	TRBJ1-2	TGTGCCAGCAGTACCACAATTAACTATGGCTACACCTTC	CASSTTINYGYTF
TRBV7-2	many	NA	16	TRBJ1-3	TGTGCCAGCAGCTTAGGAATTCCCAACTCTGGAAACACCATATATTTT	CASSLGIPNSGNTIYF
TRBV12-3/TRBV12-4	few	NA	14	TRBJ1-3	TGTGCCAGCGCCCGGGGGAGGGCGGGAAACACCATATATTTT	CASARGRAGNTIYF
TRBV4-3	few	NA	15	TRBJ2-1	TGCGCCAGCAGCCAAGCTAGCGGGACAGGCAATGAGCAGTTCTTC	CASSQASGTGNEQFF
TRBV19	NA	NA	17	TRBJ1-5	TGTGCCAGTAGTCCTCTCCGGGGGGGGAATAGCAATCAGCCCCAGCATTTT	CASSPLRGGNSNQPQHF
TRBV7-2	many	TRBD1	15	TRBJ1-1	TGTGCCAGCAGCTCTCTAGGGGGCGAGTACACTGAAGCTTTCTTT	CASSSLGGEYTEAFF
TRBV7-4	NA	TRBD2	17	TRBJ2-3	TGTGCCAGCAGCTTCACTAGCGGGAGATACGGGACAGATACGCAGTATTTT	CASSFTSGRYGTDTQYF
TRBV7-2	many	NA	14	TRBJ2-5	TGTGCCAGCAGCTTAATGCTCAGAGGAGAGACCCAGTACTTC	CASSLMLRGETQYF
TRBV7-2	NA	TRBD2	18	TRBJ2-1	TGTGCCAGCAGCTTAGGACTAGCGGGAGGTAGCTCCTACAATGAGCAGTTCTTC	CASSLGLAGGSSYNEQFF
TRBV7-9	many	NA	17	TRBJ2-7	TGTGCCAGCAGCCCCCCCCTGGGACGGGTCCTAGGTTACGAGCAGTACTTC	CASSPPLGRVLGYEQYF
TRBV5-3	NA	TRBD1	17	TRBJ2-1	TGTGCCAGCAGCTTGACGGGGACAGGGTCCTTCTACAATGAGCAGTTCTTC	CASSLTGTGSFYNEQFF
TRBV11-2	NA	NA	14	TRBJ1-5	TGTGCCAGCAGCGCGCGACAGCCCAATCAGCCCCAGCATTTT	CASSARQPNQPQHF
TRBV18	once	NA	16	TRBJ1-6	TGTGCCAGCTCACCATTAGGGACCGGCAGAAATTCACCCCTCCACTTT	CASSPLGTGRNSPLHF
TRBV12-3/TRBV12-4	once	NA	11	TRBJ1-6	TGTGCCAGCAGTTTAGGGTCCGTCCTCCACTTT	CASSLGSVLHF
TRBV7-6	NA	TRBD2	14	TRBJ2-3	TGTGCCAGCACCCCGGGACTAAACACAGATACGCAGTATTTT	CASTPGLNTDTQYF
TRBV10-3	few	TRBD1	13	TRBJ2-1	TGTGCCACACTCGGGACAGAGTTACATGAGCAGTTCTTC	CATLGTELHEQFF
TRBV5-4	few	TRBD2	17	TRBJ2-3	TGTGCCAGCAGCCACCCTCCCCTAGCGGGTGGCACAGATACGCAGTATTTT	CASSHPPLAGGTDTQYF
TRBV7-2	many	NA	12	TRBJ1-2	TGTGCCAGCAGCCAAGAGAGCGGTGGCTACACCTTC	CASSQESGGYTF
TRBV7-6	NA	TRBD1	18	TRBJ2-1	TGTGCCAGCAGCTTAACCCCCGACAGGGAATCGTCCTACAATGAGCAGTTCTTC	CASSLTPDRESSYNEQFF
TRBV7-2	few	NA	16	TRBJ2-3	TGTGCCAGCAGCTTCCGTCAAAGTGGGAAGGGGGATACGCAGTATTTT	CASSFRQSGKGDTQYF
TRBV6-1	NA	TRBD1	15	TRBJ1-5	TGTGCCAGCAGCCACGGGACAGGGCGTACTCAGCCCCAGCATTTT	CASSHGTGRTQPQHF
TRBV7-6	NA	TRBD2	16	TRBJ2-4	TGTGCCAGCAGCTTAAGACTAGCGGGAACCAAAAACATTCAGTACTTC	CASSLRLAGTKNIQYF
TRBV2	NA	TRBD2	14	TRBJ2-7	TGTGCCAGCAGTGAGGGACTAGCGGCCTACGAGCAGTACTTC	CASSEGLAAYEQYF
TRBV11-2	NA	NA	18	TRBJ2-3	TGTGCCAGCAGTCTCCGTGTGGGTGGCGGAGGCCCTGGGAGATCGCAGTATTTT	CASSLRVGGGGPGRSQYF
TRBV7-2	few	NA	15	TRBJ2-2	TGTGCCAGCAGCGTCGGCGTGGGGGCCCCCGGGGAGCTGTTTTTT	CASSVGVGAPGELFF
TRBV10-2	NA	NA	11	TRBJ1-4	TGCGCCAGCAGCAATAGGGAAAAACTGTTTTTT	CASSNREKLFF
TRBV20-1	few	NA	16	TRBJ2-1	TGCAGTGCTAGAGGAGGGGGGACCCGGATCTACAATGAGCAGTTCTTC	CSARGGGTRIYNEQFF
TRBV7-2	many	NA	14	TRBJ1-5	TGTGCCAGCAGCTTGATCGGGGATTCGTATCCCCAGCATTTT	CASSLIGDSYPQHF
TRBV5-1	once	NA	14	TRBJ2-3	TGCGCCAGCAGCTCCCAGGGGGGCGCAGATACGCAGTATTTT	CASSSQGGADTQYF